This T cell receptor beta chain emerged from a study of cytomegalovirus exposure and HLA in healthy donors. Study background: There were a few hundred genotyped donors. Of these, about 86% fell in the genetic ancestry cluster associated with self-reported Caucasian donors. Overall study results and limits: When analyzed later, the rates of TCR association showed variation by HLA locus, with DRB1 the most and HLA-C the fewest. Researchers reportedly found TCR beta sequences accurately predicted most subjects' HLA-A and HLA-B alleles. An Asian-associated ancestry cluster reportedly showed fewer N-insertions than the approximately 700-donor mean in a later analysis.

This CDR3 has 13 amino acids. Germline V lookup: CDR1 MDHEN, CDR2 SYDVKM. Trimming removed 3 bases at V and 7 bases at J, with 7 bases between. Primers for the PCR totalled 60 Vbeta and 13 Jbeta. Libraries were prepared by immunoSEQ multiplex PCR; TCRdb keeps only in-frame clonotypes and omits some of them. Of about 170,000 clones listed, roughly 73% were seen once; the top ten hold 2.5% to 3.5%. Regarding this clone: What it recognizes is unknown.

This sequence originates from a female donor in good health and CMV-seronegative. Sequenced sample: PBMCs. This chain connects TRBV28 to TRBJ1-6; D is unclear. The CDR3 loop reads CASSFSFNSPLHF. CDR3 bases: TGTGCCAGCAGTTTTAGTTTCAATTCACCCCTCCACTTT.